Shown below are 2 T cell receptor beta chains from a single sample sequenced in a study of T-cell memory formation after mild COVID-19. TCRdb fed the 5' RACE reads into MiXCR, producing one record per CDR3 protein. Of about 58,000 distinct CDR3 sequences listed, 25% to 35% were seen once; the top ten hold around 40%. Sequencing was performed on PBMCs or a T cell subset sorted from them (not recorded which). All receptors derive from a man aged 18 to 30 who had mild COVID-19 (a few samples of this study predate the infection). Cell type and time point are not known.

This clonotype has at least ten counts. The chain joins TRBV4-1 to TRBJ2-1, with unresolved D. CDR3 length: 12 amino acids. Germline CDR1 reads MGHRA; CDR2 reads YSYEKL. The V gene lost 5 bases and the J gene lost 5 bases, with 7 bases spanning the gap. The CDR3 nucleotides read TGCGCCAGCAGCGTCCAGGACAATGAGCAGTTCTTC. Translated, it gives CASSVQDNEQFF.

The CDR3 nucleotides read TGCGCCAGCAGCCAAGATCTTGGTGACAGTTTGAACACTGAAGCTTTCTTT. It is translated as CASSQDLGDSLNTEAFF. The chain is built from TRBV4-3 and TRBJ1-1; a possible D gene is TRBD1 (5 bases). Germline V gives CDR1 LGHNA, CDR2 YSLEER. The CDR3 sequence is 17 residues long. V was clipped by 0 bases and J by 0 bases, with 14 bases between them.